This is a list of T cell receptor beta chains from one sample in a study of blood T cell repertoires in COVID-19. The data were produced by immunoSEQ multiplex PCR, yet TCRdb's version contains in-frame clones alone and is incomplete. This table has fewer than 95,000 clones, around 90% appearing once. The sequenced material came from peripheral blood. The source is a male donor with acute or convalescent COVID-19. Each CDR3 is given with its conserved first and last residue.

V gene	CDR3 protein
TRBV5-1	CASSLGGARGQPQHF
TRBV10-3	CAIATNPSGGGDEQFF
TRBV5-6	CASSLYSNEQFF
TRBV6-6	CASSPQTSNQPQHF
TRBV30	CAWSSAGQEQYF
TRBV4-2	CASSQPPGTSGAEAFF
TRBV7-2	CASSLNKETQYF
TRBV5-1	CASSFTTGGIDTIYF
TRBV6-1	CASSEAVQGSSPLHF
TRBV27	CASNGQGGGGYTF
TRBV7-9	CASSRTPYEQYF
TRBV30	CAFAHGELFF
TRBV6-4	CASSDSKGSDGYTF
TRBV7-2	CASSTPTGGGEKLFF
TRBV6-5	CASRPRGYSGNTIYF
TRBV5-1	CASSLAPGGGETQYF
TRBV7-9	CASSLRTSGDSSYEQYF
TRBV4-2	CASSPVGQDNYGYTF
TRBV15	CATSREFQGRLNTEAFF
TRBV5-6	CASSLGAGDSQPQHF
TRBV10-3	CAISEPPGPNSPLHF
TRBV7-8	CASEAGGGAGEQFF
TRBV15	CATSRGRSNQPQHF